This T cell receptor (beta chain) is from a study of T cell repertoires in cytomegalovirus infection. Regarding this clonotype: Antigen specificity is unknown.

Study-wide results and caveats: It was HLA-C-restricted CMV-specific TCR beta clonotypes that dominated the response ex vivo.

TCRdb itself ran the reads through MiXCR, one entry per CDR3 protein. This sample has approximately 1,000,000 distinct CDR3 sequences, with approximately 31% found just once. Sequencing was performed on cultured CD8+ T cells from PBMCs, taken from culture after CMV antigen stimulation. This receptor was identified in a human donor in good health (CMV status not recorded). Some clones in this sample may be carry-over from other donors' samples.

The CDR3 is CASSYTGGSGETQYF. The CDR3 DNA reads TGTGCCAGCAGTTACACCGGGGGTAGCGGGGAGACCCAGTACTTC. The chain has TRBV6-5 and TRBJ2-5, with 7 nucleotides matching TRBD2. J was trimmed by 5 bases and V by 2 bases; bases with no gene match: 8. The CDR3 runs to 15 residues. Germline V CDR1 and CDR2: MNHEY, SVGAGI.